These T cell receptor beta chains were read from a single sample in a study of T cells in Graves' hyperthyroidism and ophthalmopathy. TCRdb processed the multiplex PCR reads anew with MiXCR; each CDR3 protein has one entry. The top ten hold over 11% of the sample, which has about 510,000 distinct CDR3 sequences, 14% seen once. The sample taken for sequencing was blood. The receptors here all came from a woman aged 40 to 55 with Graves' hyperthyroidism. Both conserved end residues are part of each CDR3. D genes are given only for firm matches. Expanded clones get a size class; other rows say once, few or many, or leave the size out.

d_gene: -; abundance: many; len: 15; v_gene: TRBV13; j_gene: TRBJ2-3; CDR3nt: TGTGCCAGCAGCCAGTCCGGACAGATCACAGATACGCAGTATTTT; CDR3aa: CASSQSGQITDTQYF
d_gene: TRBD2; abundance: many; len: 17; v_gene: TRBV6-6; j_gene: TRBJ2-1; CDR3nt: TGTGCCAGCAGTTACTCGCCGACTAGCGGAGTCTACAATGAGCAGTTCTTC; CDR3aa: CASSYSPTSGVYNEQFF
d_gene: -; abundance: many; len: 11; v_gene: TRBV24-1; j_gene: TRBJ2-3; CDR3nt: TGTGCCACCAGTGATTTTGATACGCAGTATTTT; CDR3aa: CATSDFDTQYF
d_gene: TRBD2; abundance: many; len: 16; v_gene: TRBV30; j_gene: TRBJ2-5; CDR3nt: TGTGCCTGGAGCACGGGACTAGCGGGATTCCAAGAGACCCAGTACTTC; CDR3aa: CAWSTGLAGFQETQYF
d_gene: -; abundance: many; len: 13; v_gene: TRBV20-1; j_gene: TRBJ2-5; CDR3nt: TGCAGTGCTAGGCCGGCTAGCGAAGAGACCCAGTACTTC; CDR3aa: CSARPASEETQYF
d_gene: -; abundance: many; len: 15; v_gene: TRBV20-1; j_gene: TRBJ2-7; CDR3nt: TGCAGTGCTAGGGGTCGAAATCTAGCATCATACGAGCAGTACTTC; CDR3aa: CSARGRNLASYEQYF
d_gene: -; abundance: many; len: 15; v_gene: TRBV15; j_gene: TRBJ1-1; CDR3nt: TGTGCCACCAGCAGAGAGGGGACACTGAACACTGAAGCTTTCTTT; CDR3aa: CATSREGTLNTEAFF
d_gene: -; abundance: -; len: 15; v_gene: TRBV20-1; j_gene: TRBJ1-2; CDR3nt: TGCAGTGCTAGTTGGGCAGTACGCGATAACTATGGCTACACCTTC; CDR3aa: CSASWAVRDNYGYTF
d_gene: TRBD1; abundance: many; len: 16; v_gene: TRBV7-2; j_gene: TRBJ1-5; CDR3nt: TGTGCCAGCAGCTTAGGGGGGGACAGGAGGGTTCAGCCCCAGCATTTT; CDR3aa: CASSLGGDRRVQPQHF
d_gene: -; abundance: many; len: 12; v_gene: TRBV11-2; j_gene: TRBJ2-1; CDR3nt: TGTGCCAGCAGCTCAATTAGGGATGAGCAGTTCTTC; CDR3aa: CASSSIRDEQFF
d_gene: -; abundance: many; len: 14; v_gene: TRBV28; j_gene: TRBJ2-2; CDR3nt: TGTGCCAGCAGTTTATTGGCCGAGGCCGGGGAGCTGTTTTTT; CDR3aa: CASSLLAEAGELFF
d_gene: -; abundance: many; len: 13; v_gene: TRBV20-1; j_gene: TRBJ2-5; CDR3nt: TGCAGTGCGGACTCCCCACGGCAAGAGACCCAGTACTTC; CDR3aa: CSADSPRQETQYF
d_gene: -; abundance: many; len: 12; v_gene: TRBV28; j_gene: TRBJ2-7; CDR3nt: TGTGCCAGCGGAAGGGGCCCCTACGAGCAGTACTTC; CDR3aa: CASGRGPYEQYF
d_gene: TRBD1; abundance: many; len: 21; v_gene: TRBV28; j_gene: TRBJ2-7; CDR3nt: TGTGCCAGCAAATTTCATACCCGTTTCGACCCCGAGGGGGCGCGGTCCTACGAGCAGTACTTC; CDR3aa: CASKFHTRFDPEGARSYEQYF
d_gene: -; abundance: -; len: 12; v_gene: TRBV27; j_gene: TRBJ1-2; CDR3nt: TGTGCCAGTAAGGACAGAATCTATGGCTACACCTTC; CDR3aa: CASKDRIYGYTF
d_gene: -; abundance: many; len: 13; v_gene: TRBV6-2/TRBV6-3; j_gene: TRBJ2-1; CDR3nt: TGTGCCAGCAGGGAAACCCCTAACAATGAGCAGTTCTTC; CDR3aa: CASRETPNNEQFF
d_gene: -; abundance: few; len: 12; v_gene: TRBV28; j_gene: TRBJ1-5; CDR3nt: TGTGCCAGCCGGAATAGCAATCAGCCCCAGCATTTT; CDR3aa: CASRNSNQPQHF
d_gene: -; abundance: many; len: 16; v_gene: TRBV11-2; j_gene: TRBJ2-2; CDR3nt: TGTGCCAGCAGCCCCAGTGCCGGCCCAGAGACCGGGGAGCTGTTTTTT; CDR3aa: CASSPSAGPETGELFF
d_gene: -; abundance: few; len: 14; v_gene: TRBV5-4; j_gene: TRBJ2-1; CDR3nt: TGTGCCAGCAGTGGCGCAAGCTCCTACAATGAGCAGTTCTTC; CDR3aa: CASSGASSYNEQFF
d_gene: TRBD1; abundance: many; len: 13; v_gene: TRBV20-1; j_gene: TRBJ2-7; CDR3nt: TGCAGTGCTCGGACAGGCTACTCCTACGAGCAGTACTTC; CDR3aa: CSARTGYSYEQYF
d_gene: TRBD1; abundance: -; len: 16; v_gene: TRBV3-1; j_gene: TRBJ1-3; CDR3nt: TGTGCCAGCAGCCCGGGACAGGGTCTCTCTGGAAACACCATATATTTT; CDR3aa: CASSPGQGLSGNTIYF
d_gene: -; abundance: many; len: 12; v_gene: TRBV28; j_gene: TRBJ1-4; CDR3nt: TGTGCCAGCAGTTTATCCTATGAAAAACTGTTTTTT; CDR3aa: CASSLSYEKLFF
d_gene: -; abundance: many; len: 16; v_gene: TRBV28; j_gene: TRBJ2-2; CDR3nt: TGTGCCAGCAGTTCCCACCGGGCGGAGAACACCGGGGAGCTGTTTTTT; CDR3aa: CASSSHRAENTGELFF
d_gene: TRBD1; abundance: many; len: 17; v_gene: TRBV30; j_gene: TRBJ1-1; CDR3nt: TGTGCCTGGAGTATCACCGGGACAGGGGGAAGAAACACTGAAGCTTTCTTT; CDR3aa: CAWSITGTGGRNTEAFF
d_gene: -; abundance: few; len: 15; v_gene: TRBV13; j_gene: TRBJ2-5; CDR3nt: TGTGCCAGCAGCCCCCAAGAGGTAGGGCTGGAGACCCAGTACTTC; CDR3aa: CASSPQEVGLETQYF
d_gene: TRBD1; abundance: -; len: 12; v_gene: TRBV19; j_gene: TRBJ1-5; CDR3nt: TGTGCCACCGGGACAGGGGAACAGCCCCAGCATTTT; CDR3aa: CATGTGEQPQHF
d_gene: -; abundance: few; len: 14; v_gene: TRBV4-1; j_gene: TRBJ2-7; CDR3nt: TGCGCCAGCAGCGAACAACCTGTCTTGGTCGAGCAGTACTTC; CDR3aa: CASSEQPVLVEQYF
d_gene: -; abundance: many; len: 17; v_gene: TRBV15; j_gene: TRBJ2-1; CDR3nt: TGTGCCACCAGCAGAGATAAAGGGAAGGGGGGTGTCAATGAGCAGTTCTTC; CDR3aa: CATSRDKGKGGVNEQFF
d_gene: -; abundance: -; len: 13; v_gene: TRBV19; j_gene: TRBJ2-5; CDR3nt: TGTGCCAGTAGGCGGGACAGACAAGAGACCCAGTACTTC; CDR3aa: CASRRDRQETQYF
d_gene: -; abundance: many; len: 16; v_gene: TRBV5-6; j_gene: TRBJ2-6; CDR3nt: TGTGCCAGCACCACCGACCTATCCTCTGGGGCCAACGTCCTGACTTTC; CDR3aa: CASTTDLSSGANVLTF
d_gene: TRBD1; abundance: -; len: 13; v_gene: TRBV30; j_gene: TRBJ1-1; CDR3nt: TGTGCCTGGAACAGGGGGGGGAACACTGAAGCTTTCTTT; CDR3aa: CAWNRGGNTEAFF
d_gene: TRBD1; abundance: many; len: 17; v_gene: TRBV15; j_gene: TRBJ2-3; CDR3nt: TGTGCCACCAGCAGAGCCGGCGTCCAGGGGGATACGGATACGCAGTATTTT; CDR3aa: CATSRAGVQGDTDTQYF
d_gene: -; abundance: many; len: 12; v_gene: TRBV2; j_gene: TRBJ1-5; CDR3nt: TGTGCCAGCAAGAATAGCAATCAGCCCCAGCATTTT; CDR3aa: CASKNSNQPQHF
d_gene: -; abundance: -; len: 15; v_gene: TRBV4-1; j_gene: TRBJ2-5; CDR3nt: TGCGCCAGCAGCGGGGAAACAGGCCTGCAAGAGACCCAGTACTTC; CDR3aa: CASSGETGLQETQYF
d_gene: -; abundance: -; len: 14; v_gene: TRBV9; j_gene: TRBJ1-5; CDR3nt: TGTGCCAGCAGCGCAACAGGGATGGCTCAGCCCCAGCATTTT; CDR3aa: CASSATGMAQPQHF
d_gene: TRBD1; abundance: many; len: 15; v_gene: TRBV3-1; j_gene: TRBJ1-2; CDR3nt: TGTGCCAGCAGCCAAGTCGTCAGGGGGGGCTATGGCTACACCTTC; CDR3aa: CASSQVVRGGYGYTF
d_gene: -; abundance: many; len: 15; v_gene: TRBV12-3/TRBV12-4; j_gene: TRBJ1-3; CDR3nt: TGTGCCAGCAGTTTAGACAGGACCTCGGGAGACACCATATATTTT; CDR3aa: CASSLDRTSGDTIYF
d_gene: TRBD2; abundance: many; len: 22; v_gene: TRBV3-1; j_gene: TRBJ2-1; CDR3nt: TGTGCCAGCAGCCAAGTGGTCCGGCGAGAAATGACTAGCGGGACCGAATACAATGAGCAGTTCTTC; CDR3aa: CASSQVVRREMTSGTEYNEQFF
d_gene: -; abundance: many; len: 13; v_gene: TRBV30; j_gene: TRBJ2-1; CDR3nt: TGTGCCTGGAGTGTACTGGGTCGAAATGAGCAGTTCTTC; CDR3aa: CAWSVLGRNEQFF
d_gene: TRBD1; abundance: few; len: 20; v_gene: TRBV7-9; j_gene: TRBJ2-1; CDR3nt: TGTGCCAGCAGCTTAGAGTATATTTTGGGACAGGTTTCGGGCTACAATGAGCAGTTCTTC; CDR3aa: CASSLEYILGQVSGYNEQFF